Following are 4 T cell receptor beta chains from one sample sequenced in a study of patients and donors after allogeneic stem cell transplantation. TCRdb used MiXCR to reprocess the RT-PCR reads, holding one entry per CDR3 protein. The repertoire has about 96,000 distinct CDR3 sequences, about 44% of them found once; the top ten carry about 58%. Sequencing was carried out using blood, either unsorted or a sorted T cell fraction (not recorded which). The receptors were gathered from a human donor who was either an allogeneic HSCT recipient or a stem cell or donor lymphocyte infusion donor (not recorded which). It is not recorded whose cells these are; they may come from a transplant donor.

The V and J genes are TRBV19 and TRBJ1-1; no reliable D call. Germline CDR1 is LNHDA and CDR2 is SQIVND (reference sequence). CDR3 length: 13 residues. V was pared by 5 bases and J by 5 bases, with 12 bases between. This CDR3 is CASSLTQTTEAFF. The CDR3 nucleotides are TGTGCCAGTAGTCTGACACAGACTACTGAAGCTTTCTTT.

The V call is TRBV12-3 or TRBV12-4, the J call TRBJ1-3; D remains ambiguous. Trimming left V 5 bases short and J 14 bases short, with 19 bases between. The CDR3 totals 13 residues. CDR3 nucleotides: TGTGCCAGCAGTGATTTGACCGTTCAGGTGGTATATTTT. It specifies CASSDLTVQVVYF.

This chain connects TRBV20-1 to TRBJ2-7, with D possibly being TRBD1 (6 bases). Germline assignment: CDR1 DFQATT and CDR2 SNEGSKA (reference sequence). The CDR3 covers 16 residues. Deletions cut 2 bases from V and 2 bases from J, with 19 bases between. The CDR3: CSARRIGTGRTYEQYF. CDR3 nucleotides: TGCAGTGCTAGAAGAATTGGAACAGGGCGCACCTACGAGCAGTACTTC.

The chain recombines TRBV27 with TRBJ2-7; 8 nucleotides align to TRBD1. Germline lookup yields CDR1 MNHEY and CDR2 SMNVEV (reference sequence). V lost 5 bases and J lost 1; bases outside the gene matches: 4. This CDR3 has 14 residues. The CDR3 region is CASSPWTGSYEQYF. CDR3 DNA sequence: TGTGCCAGCAGTCCCTGGACAGGGTCCTACGAGCAGTACTTC.